This TCR beta chain was obtained from a study of T cells in Graves' hyperthyroidism and ophthalmopathy. Study-level information: Peripheral blood was acquired at first diagnosis, ahead of any therapy whatsoever.

The hyperthyroidism patients had all been newly diagnosed, and their disease duration was under 2 months. Their ages ranged from 18 to 65 years. Exclusion followed for patients with uncontrolled infection, other autoimmune disease, pregnancy or lactation. Amplification yielded TCR beta CDR3 regions, with RNA transcripts as the source. Initially, a first-round RT-PCR of the TCR CDR3 employed the HTBI primer set. TCRdb independently ran MiXCR on the multiplex PCR reads; one entry per CDR3 protein. The sample has 300,000 or so distinct CDR3 sequences, roughly 21% seen once. Concerning this clonotype itself: This may be a read error: a much more frequent sequence differs by one nucleotide. The CDR3 ends on some other residue instead of the conserved phenylalanine or tryptophan, so this is likely a read error.

The sequenced sample consisted of blood. The clonotype originates from a woman in her 50s with Graves' hyperthyroidism.

The CDR3 DNA is TGTGCCAGCAGTCCTCACAGGGGGCAAGCCTATGGCTACACCCTC. It is translated as CASSPHRGQAYGYTL. V and J are TRBV12-3 or TRBV12-4 and TRBJ1-2, with 9 bases fitting TRBD1. Germline trimming cut 5 bases from V and 4 bases from J; bases unmatched to any gene: 8. This CDR3 has 15 amino acids.